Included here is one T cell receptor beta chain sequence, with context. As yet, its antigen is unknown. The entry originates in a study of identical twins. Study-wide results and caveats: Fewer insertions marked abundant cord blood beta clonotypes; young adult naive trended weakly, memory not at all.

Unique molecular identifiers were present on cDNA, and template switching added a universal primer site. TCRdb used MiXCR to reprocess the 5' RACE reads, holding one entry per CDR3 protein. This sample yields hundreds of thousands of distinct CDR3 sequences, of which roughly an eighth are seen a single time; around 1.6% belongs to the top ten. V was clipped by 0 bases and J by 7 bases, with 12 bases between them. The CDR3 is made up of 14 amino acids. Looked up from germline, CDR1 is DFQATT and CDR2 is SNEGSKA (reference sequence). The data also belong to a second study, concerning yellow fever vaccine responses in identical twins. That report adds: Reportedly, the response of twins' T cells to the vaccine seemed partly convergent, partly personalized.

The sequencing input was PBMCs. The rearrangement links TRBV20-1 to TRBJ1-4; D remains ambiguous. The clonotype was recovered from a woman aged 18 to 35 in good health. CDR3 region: CSARDGRPGEKLFF. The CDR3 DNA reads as TGCAGTGCTAGAGACGGACGTCCCGGTGAAAAACTGTTTTTT.